This record concerns one T cell receptor (beta chain) sequence. The antigen remains unidentified. The conserved final phenylalanine or tryptophan is absent from the CDR3, which likely points to a read error. Amplified TCR beta CDR3 regions were obtained using RNA transcripts as template. The first round was an RT-PCR with HTBI primers, and the second round was a multiplex PCR. TCRdb passed the multiplex PCR reads through MiXCR, listing each CDR3 protein once. The sample carries 230,000 or so distinct CDR3 sequences, around 42% recorded once. This entry is derived from a study of Graves' ophthalmopathy and Graves' hyperthyroidism. Study observations and caveats: Blood also held most thyroid clonotypes expanded above 0.001 frequency.

Uncontrolled infections, other autoimmune diseases, pregnancy or lactation barred patients from enrollment. PBMCs were isolated by Ficoll-Paque density gradient centrifugation, using roughly 10 ml of fresh peripheral blood as the starting material. Trimming cost V 5 bases and J 5 bases, with 12 bases left between them. Per the germline V gene, CDR1 is SGHVS and CDR2 is FQNEAQ. The CDR3 is 13 amino acids. Sequencing was carried out using peripheral blood. The chain couples TRBV7-8 to TRBJ2-5; D possibly corresponds to TRBD2 (5 bases). This TCR came from an adult man with Graves' ophthalmopathy. CDR3 sequence reads: CASSLSTGETQYL. Written as DNA, the CDR3 is TGTGCCAGCAGCCTATCAACGGGGGAGACCCAGTACCTC.